The next 17 T cell receptor beta chains were all read from a single sample in a study of blood T cells in healthy people across ages. A second about 7 to 12 cycle PCR used barcoded and J-beta primers. MiXCR, run by TCRdb on the 5' RACE reads, gives a single entry per CDR3 protein. The repertoire holds approximately 2,000,000 distinct CDR3 sequences, 39% seen once, with roughly 23% in the top ten. What was sequenced was blood. Receptors originate from a human donor in good health.

This clonotype was detected only a few times. The V gene is TRBV4-2, the J gene TRBJ1-2, with 8 positions matching TRBD1. Trimming took 3 bases from V and 0 from J; bases not matched to a gene: 9. Germline-derived CDR1 and CDR2 are LGHNA and YNFKEQ. CDR3 size: 17 residues. The CDR3 DNA follows: TGTGCCAGCAGCCACCCTGGACAGGGCGCAGCTAACTATGGCTACACCTTC. This translates into CASSHPGQGAANYGYTF.

The chain employs TRBV29-1 and TRBJ2-7, with D hard to call. The CDR3 sequence is 14 residues long. The germline V gene encodes CDR1 SQVTM and CDR2 ANQGSEA. V was trimmed by 1 base and J by 0 bases, leaving 10 bases between them. This CDR3 is CSVEASANSYEQYF. CDR3 bases: TGCAGCGTTGAAGCCTCAGCAAACTCCTACGAGCAGTACTTC.

The J gene is TRBJ2-1, the V gene TRBV9, with unresolved D. V lost 0 bases, J lost 9 bases, and 16 bases lay in between. CDR1 and CDR2 from the germline V gene are SGDLS and YYNGEE. The CDR3 runs 15 residues. The CDR3 reads CASSVDRLGAGEQFF. The DNA for the CDR3 is TGTGCCAGCAGCGTAGATAGACTCGGAGCAGGTGAGCAGTTCTTC.

The chain has TRBV4-1 and TRBJ1-5, with 8 bases aligning to TRBD1. V dropped 4 bases and J dropped 5; count of bases not matched to a gene: 7. The germline gives CDR1 MGHRA, CDR2 YSYEKL. This CDR3 comprises 15 residues. The CDR3 spells CASSLARGLDQPQHF. CDR3 bases: TGCGCCAGCAGCCTTGCCAGGGGGCTGGATCAGCCCCAGCATTTT.

The chain uses TRBV12-3 or TRBV12-4 and TRBJ2-3, with D perhaps TRBD1 (5 bases). There are 16 residues in the CDR3. The V end lost 5 bases, the J end lost 2 bases, and 17 bases lay between the germline ends. CDR3: CASSTTLGAHTDTQYF. CDR3 DNA sequence: TGTGCCAGCAGTACAACCCTTGGGGCACACACAGATACGCAGTATTTT.

On this clonotype: A much larger clone is a single base away; this may be a read error. The rearrangement uses TRBV6-5 and TRBJ2-1; 12 nucleotides agree with TRBD2. Trimming removed 6 bases from V and 10 bases from J; junction bases left unmatched: 4. This CDR3 is 13 amino acids long. Per germline, CDR1 MNHEY and CDR2 SVGAGI. CDR3: CASRNGLAGEQFF. The CDR3 DNA is TGTGCCAGCAGAAACGGACTAGCGGGGGAGCAGTTCTTC.

The chain has TRBV9 and TRBJ1-5, with a possible D match to TRBD1 (6 bases). This CDR3 spans 15 amino acids. The V and J ends lost 2 bases and 6 bases respectively, with 15 bases between them. The germline CDR1 and CDR2 sequences are SGDLS and YYNGEE. CDR3 DNA sequence: TGTGCCAGCAGCGTCGCAGGGGAGACGAGTCAGCCCCAGCATTTT. Protein: CASSVAGETSQPQHF.

Concerning this clonotype itself: A read error may account for a junction end that differs from germline. V and J are TRBV12-3 or TRBV12-4 and TRBJ2-1, with D possibly matching TRBD2 (6 bases). The CDR3 runs to 13 residues. CDR3 region: CASSERLVREQFF. In DNA form, the CDR3 reads TGCGCCAGCAGTGAGAGACTAGTACGTGAGCAGTTCTTC.

This clonotype was seen once. V gene TRBV5-1 combines with J gene TRBJ2-5; D is ambiguous. Between the trimmed V and J ends, which lost 4 bases and 3 bases, there was a span of 10 bases. This CDR3 has 13 amino acids. From germline, CDR1 is SGHRS and CDR2 YFSETQ. For the CDR3, the DNA is TGCGCCAGCAGCCAAGGACGGAAAGAGACCCAGTACTTC. Its translation: CASSQGRKETQYF.

This chain joins TRBV7-2 and TRBJ2-7, with 10 bases that match TRBD2. CDR1 and CDR2 (germline): SGHTA, FQGNSA. There are 16 residues in the CDR3. V trimming: 0 bases; J trimming: 7 bases; junction bases outside the gene matches: 9. In DNA, the CDR3 is TGTGCCAGCAGCTTAGCGTCGGCTAGCGGGGGCATTGAGCAGTACTTC. The encoded protein is CASSLASASGGIEQYF.

The chain uses TRBV6-5 and TRBJ2-3; 8 nucleotides agree with TRBD2. J gave up 1 base and V 8 bases, and 5 bases lay outside the gene matches. The CDR3 contains 14 residues. The V gene's germline CDR1 is MNHEY and CDR2 SVGAGI. The CDR3 sequence: CASGGRGGTDTQYF. CDR3 nucleotides: TGTGCCAGCGGAGGGCGGGGGGGCACAGATACGCAGTATTTT.

The sample holds many counts of this clonotype. This rearrangement joins TRBV6-6 to TRBJ2-7; 9 bases line up with TRBD1. The CDR3 sequence is 13 residues long. With 6 bases clipped from V and 4 bases from J, the junction kept 4 bases outside the gene matches. From germline, CDR1 is MNHNY and CDR2 SVGAGI (reference sequence). The CDR3 reads CASRDRGPYEQYF. In nucleotides, the CDR3 is TGTGCCAGCAGGGACAGGGGTCCTTACGAGCAGTACTTC.

The sample holds many counts of this clonotype. The gene calls are TRBV7-3 and TRBJ1-1; unclear D gene. The CDR3 is made up of 13 amino acids. The germline V gene has CDR1 SGHTA and CDR2 FQGTGA. With 2 bases removed from V and 4 bases from J, the gap between germline ends came to 8 bases. The CDR3 spells CASSLAVRTEAFF. The CDR3 coding sequence is TGTGCCAGCAGCTTAGCGGTCCGCACTGAAGCTTTCTTT.

The chain employs TRBV7-2 and TRBJ2-7; the match to TRBD1 covers 7 bases. V gave up 1 base and J gave up 2 bases; unmatched junction bases: 2. CDR3 length: 14 residues. The V gene's germline CDR1 is SGHTA and CDR2 FQGNSA. The CDR3 DNA reads TGTGCCAGCAGCTTAGAGGGGGCCCCCTACGAGCAGTACTTC. This translates into CASSLEGAPYEQYF.

In its sample, this clonotype was seen a few times. The rearrangement joins TRBV20-1 to TRBJ1-4; possibly TRBD1 for D (6 bases). This CDR3 contains 15 residues. With 3 bases removed from V and 7 bases from J, the gap between germline ends came to 18 bases. The germline CDR1 and CDR2 sequences are DFQATT and SNEGSKA (reference sequence). The CDR3 protein is CSASSTQGRGEKLFF. CDR3 nucleotide sequence: TGCAGTGCTAGTTCGACACAGGGTAGAGGTGAAAAACTGTTTTTT.

This clonotype was detected only a few times. V is TRBV29-1 and J is TRBJ1-5; the D gene is possibly TRBD1 (5 bases). The CDR3 consists of 13 residues. V gave up 7 bases and J gave up 4 bases, with 14 bases separating them. Germline-derived CDR1 and CDR2 are SQVTM and ANQGSEA. The CDR3 protein is CSARGQANQPQHF. Written as DNA, the CDR3 is TGCAGCGCCCGAGGACAAGCTAATCAGCCCCAGCATTTT.

The chain links TRBV4-3 to TRBJ1-6; D unclear. The germline V gene has CDR1 LGHNA and CDR2 YSLEER. The V gene lost 1 base and the J gene lost 8 bases, with 6 bases spanning the gap. The CDR3 runs to 13 residues. In nucleotides, the CDR3 is TGCGCCAGCAGCCAAGGGTCCTATTCACCCCTCCACTTT. Amino acid sequence: CASSQGSYSPLHF.